The 19 T cell receptor beta chains below were found in one sample sequenced in a study of shared clonotypes between healthy human individuals. Assay: immunoSEQ multiplex PCR; the TCRdb copy retains only in-frame clones and omits some. The sample yields roughly 100,000 clones, about 67% seen once. What was sequenced was memory CD8+ T cells sorted from blood. Subset reported: CD45RO+ cells pooled with CCR7-negative TemRA cells. The receptor source for this set is a woman aged 25 to 45 in good health.

The gene calls are TRBV7-9 and TRBJ1-5, with a tentative D call TRBD1 (5 bases). This CDR3 has 14 residues. The V gene lost 5 bases and the J gene lost 3 bases, with 11 bases spanning the gap. From germline, CDR1 is SEHNR and CDR2 FQNEAQ (reference sequence). The CDR3: CASSGDGFNQPQHF. The CDR3 DNA reads TGTGCCAGCAGCGGGGACGGGTTCAATCAGCCCCAGCATTTT.

The chain recombines TRBV9 with TRBJ2-1, with 13 bases aligning to TRBD2. The junction had 11 bases not matched to a gene; V was cut back by 3 bases and J by 2 bases. The CDR3 has 19 amino acids. CDR1 SGDLS and CDR2 YYNGEE come from the germline V gene. The CDR3 DNA follows: TGTGCCAGCAGCGATTTAGACGGACTAGCGGGAGACACCTACAATGAGCAGTTCTTC. Encoded protein: CASSDLDGLAGDTYNEQFF.

This chain joins TRBV19 and TRBJ2-5; D is unresolved. Looked up from germline, CDR1 is LNHDA and CDR2 is SQIVND (reference sequence). V gave up 1 base and J gave up 3 bases, with 6 bases separating them. The CDR3 totals 13 residues. The CDR3 protein is CASSIGGKETQYF. As DNA, the CDR3 is TGTGCCAGTAGTATAGGAGGCAAAGAGACCCAGTACTTC.

The J gene is TRBJ2-5, the V gene TRBV28; 13 nucleotides line up with TRBD2. Germline CDR1 is MDHEN and CDR2 is SYDVKM. The CDR3 is made up of 17 amino acids. The J segment lost 4 bases and the V segment lost 6 bases, leaving 11 bases of the junction unmatched. The CDR3 reads CASSPWTSGSTSETQYF. DNA of the CDR3: TGTGCCAGCAGCCCTTGGACTAGCGGGAGTACGTCAGAGACCCAGTACTTC. Supplemented by reference TRBV28 and TRBJ2-5, the full variable domain reads DVKVTQSSRYLVKRTGEKVFLECVQDMDHENMFWYRQDPGLGLRLIYFSYDVKMKEKGDIPEGYSVSREKKERFSLILESASTNQTSMYLCASSPWTSGSTSETQYFGPGTRLLVL.

The chain carries TRBV2 and TRBJ2-2, with 8 bases identical to TRBD2. The CDR3 loop spans 16 amino acids. The ends lost 6 bases at V and 1 base at J; junction bases unmatched: 7. Germline CDR1 and CDR2: SNHLY and FYNNEI. The CDR3 loop is CASRQREGRNTGELFF. The CDR3 bases are TGTGCCAGCAGACAACGGGAGGGGCGGAACACCGGGGAGCTGTTTTTT.

This clone was detected a few times. The gene calls are TRBV10-3 and TRBJ2-2, with D hard to call. CDR1 ENHRY and CDR2 SYGVKD come from the germline V gene. The V and J ends lost 0 bases and 6 bases respectively, with 8 bases between them. The CDR3 is 14 residues long. The CDR3 loop is CAISESPEAGELFF. CDR3 DNA: TGTGCCATCAGTGAGTCCCCAGAGGCCGGGGAGCTGTTTTTT.

This clone was seen at least ten times. This chain connects TRBV30 to TRBJ2-1, with 12 bases lining up with TRBD2. V lost 0 bases to trimming and J lost 3 bases; unmatched junction nucleotides: 0. In germline, CDR1 is GTSNPN, CDR2 SVGIG (reference sequence). The CDR3 runs to 15 residues. The CDR3, as DNA: TGTGCCTGGAGTGTACTAGCGGGGGGCTACAATGAGCAGTTCTTC. It encodes CAWSVLAGGYNEQFF.

CDR3 protein: CASSPRTGASTEAFF. In DNA form, the CDR3 reads TGTGCCAGCAGTCCGCGGACAGGGGCGAGCACTGAAGCTTTCTTT. This sequence joins TRBV27 and TRBJ1-1; 9 bases are shared with TRBD1. Losses at the gene ends were 5 bases for V and 4 bases for J; bases not matched to a gene: 8. Germline CDR1 and CDR2: MNHEY and SMNVEV (reference sequence). There are 15 residues in the CDR3.

This sequence joins TRBV5-8 and TRBJ1-5; 9 bases line up with TRBD1. Germline CDR1 and CDR2: SGHTS and YDEGEE. V shed 1 base, J shed 4 bases, and the junction held 6 bases outside the gene matches. The CDR3 runs to 16 residues. CDR3 sequence: CASSLSTGGRNQPQHF. Written as DNA, the CDR3 is TGTGCCAGCAGCTTGAGCACAGGGGGCAGAAATCAGCCCCAGCATTTT.

This clone has just one count. The V gene is TRBV4-1, the J gene TRBJ2-7, with 9 nucleotides matching TRBD2. J was trimmed by 7 bases and V by 4 bases; bases with no gene match: 11. Per the germline V gene, CDR1 is MGHRA and CDR2 is YSYEKL. The CDR3 covers 15 residues. The CDR3, as DNA: TGCGCCAGCAGCCCGCTAGCGGGACGGAATCGAGAGCAGTACTTC. This sequence encodes CASSPLAGRNREQYF.

This chain links TRBV5-6 with TRBJ2-2, with no clear D. This CDR3 contains 16 residues. Per the germline V gene, CDR1 is SGHDT and CDR2 is YYEEEE. Trimming shortened V by 1 base and J by 4 bases, and 14 bases separated the two germline ends. The DNA of the CDR3 is TGTGCCAGCAGCTTGCGTCCTGGGGAAACCACCGGGGAGCTGTTTTTT. It is translated as CASSLRPGETTGELFF.

The V call is TRBV6-6, the J call TRBJ1-5; a possible D gene is TRBD1 (5 bases). The CDR3 length is 15 residues. Germline CDR1 is MNHNY and CDR2 is SVGAGI (reference sequence). V was clipped by 6 bases and J by 4 bases, with 16 bases between them. The CDR3 sequence: CASSTREKGNQPQHF. The CDR3 nucleotides are TGTGCCAGCAGCACGAGGGAGAAGGGGAATCAGCCCCAGCATTTT.

The genes are TRBV20-1 and TRBJ2-5; perhaps TRBD2 as D (6 bases). The V end was cut by 4 bases, the J end by 11 bases, with 11 bases between. Per the germline V gene, CDR1 is DFQATT and CDR2 is SNEGSKA (reference sequence). This CDR3 has 10 residues. The CDR3 region is CSATLARQYF. The CDR3 region has the DNA TGCAGTGCTACCCTAGCGCGGCAGTACTTC.

This clone has just a few counts. The chain employs TRBV19 and TRBJ1-2; D is possibly TRBD1 (6 bases). The CDR3 extends over 12 amino acids. The V end was cut by 8 bases, the J end by 3 bases, with 10 bases between. CDR1 is LNHDA and CDR2 is SQIVND in the germline V gene (reference sequence). CDR3 region: CASRRGDYGYTF. In DNA form, the CDR3 reads TGTGCCAGTCGAAGGGGGGACTATGGCTACACCTTC.

This clone was seen only a few times. V gene TRBV2 combines with J gene TRBJ1-3; unclear D gene. The CDR3 is 12 amino acids. V lost 7 bases and J lost 4, with 8 bases in between. Germline CDR1 is SNHLY and CDR2 is FYNNEI. This CDR3 reads CASKGEGNTIYF. The CDR3, as DNA: TGTGCCAGCAAAGGTGAAGGAAACACCATATATTTT.

The rearrangement joins TRBV6-5 to TRBJ2-7; D gene uncertain. The ends were cut back, 4 bases at V and 6 bases at J, with 16 bases in the middle. Germline lookup yields CDR1 MNHEY and CDR2 SVGAGI. This CDR3 region has 14 residues. CDR3 protein: CASSSKQPRIEQYF. As DNA, the CDR3 is TGTGCCAGCAGTTCAAAACAACCAAGGATCGAGCAGTACTTC.

V is TRBV14 and J is TRBJ1-4; 7 positions agree with TRBD1. With 0 bases clipped from V and 6 bases from J, the junction kept 10 bases outside the gene matches. The CDR3 runs to 17 residues. Looked up from germline, CDR1 is SGHDN and CDR2 is FVKESK. DNA for the CDR3: TGTGCCAGCAGCCAAGAAAGTGTCAGGGGGTACTATGAAAAACTGTTTTTT. This codes for CASSQESVRGYYEKLFF.

This clone was picked up many times. V usage is TRBV7-6 and J usage is TRBJ2-5; TRBD2 aligns across 8 bases. After removal of 5 bases from V and 5 bases from J, the junction contained 7 bases not matched to a gene. The CDR3 has 14 amino acids. CDR1 and CDR2 from the germline V gene are SGHVS and FNYEAQ. The CDR3 coding sequence is TGTGCCAGCAGCACGGGAGGGAGTAGGGAGACCCAGTACTTC. Encoded protein: CASSTGGSRETQYF. The full variable domain, completed using reference TRBV7-6 and TRBJ2-5, is GAGVSQSPRYKVTKRGQDVALRCDPISGHVSLYWYRQALGQGPEFLTYFNYEAQQDKSGLPNDRFSAERPEGSISTLTIQRTEQRDSAMYRCASSTGGSRETQYFGPGTRLLVL.

The V call is TRBV4-1, the J call TRBJ1-2; tentatively, D is TRBD1 (5 bases). The CDR3 loop spans 15 amino acids. Trimming removed 2 bases at V and 5 bases at J, with 15 bases between. CDR1 and CDR2 (germline): MGHRA, YSYEKL. The CDR3 DNA sequence: TGCGCCAGCAGCCAACTCGAGGTCGGGACTTATGGCTACACCTTC. It codes for CASSQLEVGTYGYTF.